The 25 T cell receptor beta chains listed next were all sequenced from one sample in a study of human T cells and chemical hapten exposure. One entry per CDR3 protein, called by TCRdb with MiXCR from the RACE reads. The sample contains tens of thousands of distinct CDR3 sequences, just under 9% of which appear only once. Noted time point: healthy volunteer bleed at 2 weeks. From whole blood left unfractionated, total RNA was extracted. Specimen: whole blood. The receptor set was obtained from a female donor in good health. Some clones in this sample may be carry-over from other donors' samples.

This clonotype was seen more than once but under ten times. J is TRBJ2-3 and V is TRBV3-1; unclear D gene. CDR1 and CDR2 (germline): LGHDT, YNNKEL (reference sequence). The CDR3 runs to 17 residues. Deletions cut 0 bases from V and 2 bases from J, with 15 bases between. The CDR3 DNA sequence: TGTGCCAGCAGCCAAGATGCCGGCCTGGGCAACACAGATACGCAGTATTTT. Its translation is CASSQDAGLGNTDTQYF.

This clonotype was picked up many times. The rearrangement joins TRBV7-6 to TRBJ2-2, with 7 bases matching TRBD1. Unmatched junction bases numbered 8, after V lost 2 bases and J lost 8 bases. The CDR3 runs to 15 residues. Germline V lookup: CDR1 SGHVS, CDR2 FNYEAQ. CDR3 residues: CASSLPDRVQGELFF. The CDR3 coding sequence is TGTGCCAGCAGCTTACCAGACAGGGTCCAAGGGGAGCTGTTTTTT. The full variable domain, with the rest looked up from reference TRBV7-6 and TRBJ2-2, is GAGVSQSPRYKVTKRGQDVALRCDPISGHVSLYWYRQALGQGPEFLTYFNYEAQQDKSGLPNDRFSAERPEGSISTLTIQRTEQRDSAMYRCASSLPDRVQGELFFGEGSRLTVL.

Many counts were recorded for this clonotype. Written as DNA, the CDR3 is TGCAGCGTTGCCGGGAGGGCTAGGAATGAGCAGTTCTTC. Residues: CSVAGRARNEQFF. The gene calls are TRBV29-1 and TRBJ2-1, with TRBD2 matching over 8 bases. Unmatched junction bases numbered 6, after V lost 4 bases and J lost 7 bases. The CDR3 covers 13 residues. The germline V gene has CDR1 SQVTM and CDR2 ANQGSEA.

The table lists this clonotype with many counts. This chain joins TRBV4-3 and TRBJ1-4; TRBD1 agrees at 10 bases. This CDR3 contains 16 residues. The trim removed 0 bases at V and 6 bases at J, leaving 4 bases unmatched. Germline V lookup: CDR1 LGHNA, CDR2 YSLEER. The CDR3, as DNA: TGCGCCAGCAGCCAAGATAAGGGACAGGGGTATGAAAAACTGTTTTTT. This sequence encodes CASSQDKGQGYEKLFF.

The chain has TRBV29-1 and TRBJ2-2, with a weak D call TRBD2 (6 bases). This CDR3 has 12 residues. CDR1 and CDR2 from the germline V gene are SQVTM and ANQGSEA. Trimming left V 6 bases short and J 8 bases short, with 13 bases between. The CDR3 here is CSVVGGSGELFF. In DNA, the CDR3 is TGCAGCGTAGTGGGAGGTTCGGGGGAGCTGTTTTTT.

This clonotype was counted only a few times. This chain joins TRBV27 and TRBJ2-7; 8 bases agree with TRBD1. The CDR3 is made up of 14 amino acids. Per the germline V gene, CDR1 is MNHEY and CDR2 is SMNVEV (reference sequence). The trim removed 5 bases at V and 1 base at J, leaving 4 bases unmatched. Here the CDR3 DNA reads TGTGCCAGCAGTAAGACAGGGGATTCCTACGAGCAGTACTTC. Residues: CASSKTGDSYEQYF.

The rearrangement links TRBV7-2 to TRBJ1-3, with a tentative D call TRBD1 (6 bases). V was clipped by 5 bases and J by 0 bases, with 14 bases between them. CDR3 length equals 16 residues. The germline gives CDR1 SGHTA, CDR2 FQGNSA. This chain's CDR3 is CASSPQTGVSGNTIYF. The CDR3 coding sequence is TGTGCCAGCAGCCCGCAGACAGGTGTCTCTGGAAACACCATATATTTT.

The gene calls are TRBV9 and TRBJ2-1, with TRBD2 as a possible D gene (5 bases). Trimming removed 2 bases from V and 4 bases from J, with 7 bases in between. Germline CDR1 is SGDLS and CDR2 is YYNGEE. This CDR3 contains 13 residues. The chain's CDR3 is CASSVPGYNEQFF. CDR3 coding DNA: TGTGCCAGCAGCGTTCCGGGGTACAATGAGCAGTTCTTC.

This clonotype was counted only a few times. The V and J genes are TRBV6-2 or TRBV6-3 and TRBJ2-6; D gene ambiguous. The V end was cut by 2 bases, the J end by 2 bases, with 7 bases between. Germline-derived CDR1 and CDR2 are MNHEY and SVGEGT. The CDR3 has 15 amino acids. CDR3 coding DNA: TGTGCCAGCAGTTACGAACCAGCTGGGGCCAACGTCCTGACTTTC. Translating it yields CASSYEPAGANVLTF.

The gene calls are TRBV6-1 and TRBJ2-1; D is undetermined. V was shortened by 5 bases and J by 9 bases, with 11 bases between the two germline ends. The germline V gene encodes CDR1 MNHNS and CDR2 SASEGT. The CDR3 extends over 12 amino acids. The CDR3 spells CASSLIQTEQFF. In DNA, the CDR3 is TGTGCCAGCAGTTTGATCCAAACTGAGCAGTTCTTC.

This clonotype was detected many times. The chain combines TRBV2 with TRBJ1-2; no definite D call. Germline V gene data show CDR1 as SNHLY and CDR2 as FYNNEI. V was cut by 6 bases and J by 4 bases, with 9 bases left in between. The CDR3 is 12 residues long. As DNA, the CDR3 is TGTGCCAGCAGGGAGGTTACCTATGGCTACACCTTC. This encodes CASREVTYGYTF.

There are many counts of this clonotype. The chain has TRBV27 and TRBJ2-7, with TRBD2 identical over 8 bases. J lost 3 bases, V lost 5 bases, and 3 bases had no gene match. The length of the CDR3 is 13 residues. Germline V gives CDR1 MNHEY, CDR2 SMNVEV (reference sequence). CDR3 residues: CASSQSGSYEQYF. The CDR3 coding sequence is TGTGCCAGCAGTCAGAGCGGGAGCTACGAGCAGTACTTC.

The CDR3 region has the DNA TGTGCCAGCAGTTTAAGGGGGGCCAACGTCCTGACTTTC. Translating it yields CASSLRGANVLTF. This rearrangement joins TRBV27 to TRBJ2-6; D remains unclear. This CDR3 has 13 residues. Trimming took off 2 bases at V and 4 bases at J, with 3 bases between the two ends. The germline gives CDR1 MNHEY, CDR2 SMNVEV (reference sequence).

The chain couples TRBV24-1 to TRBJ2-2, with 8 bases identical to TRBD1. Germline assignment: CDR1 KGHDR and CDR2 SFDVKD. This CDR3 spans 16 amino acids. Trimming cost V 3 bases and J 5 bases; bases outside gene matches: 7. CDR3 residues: CATSDHRQGRTGELFF. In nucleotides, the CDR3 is TGTGCCACCAGTGATCACCGACAGGGGCGAACCGGGGAGCTGTTTTTT.

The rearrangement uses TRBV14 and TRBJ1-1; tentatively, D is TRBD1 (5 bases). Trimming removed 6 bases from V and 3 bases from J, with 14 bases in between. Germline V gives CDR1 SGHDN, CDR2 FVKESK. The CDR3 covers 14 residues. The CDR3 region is CASSRDLPYTEAFF. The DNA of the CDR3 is TGTGCCAGCAGTCGGGACCTCCCGTACACTGAAGCTTTCTTT.

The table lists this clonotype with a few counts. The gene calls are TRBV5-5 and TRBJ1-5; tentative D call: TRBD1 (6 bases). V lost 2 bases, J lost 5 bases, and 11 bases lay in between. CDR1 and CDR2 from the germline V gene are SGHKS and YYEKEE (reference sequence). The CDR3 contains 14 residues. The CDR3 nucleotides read TGTGCCAGCAGCTTCTCCGGGGGCGATCAGCCCCAGCATTTT. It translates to CASSFSGGDQPQHF.

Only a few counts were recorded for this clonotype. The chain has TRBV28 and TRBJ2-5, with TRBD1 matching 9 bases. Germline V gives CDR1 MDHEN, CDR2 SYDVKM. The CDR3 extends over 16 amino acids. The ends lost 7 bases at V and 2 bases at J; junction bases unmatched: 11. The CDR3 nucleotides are TGTGCCAGCACATCACAGGGGGCAGTCGGTCAAGAGACCCAGTACTTC. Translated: CASTSQGAVGQETQYF. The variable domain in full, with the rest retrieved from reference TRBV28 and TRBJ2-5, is DVKVTQSSRYLVKRTGEKVFLECVQDMDHENMFWYRQDPGLGLRLIYFSYDVKMKEKGDIPEGYSVSREKKERFSLILESASTNQTSMYLCASTSQGAVGQETQYFGPGTRLLVL.

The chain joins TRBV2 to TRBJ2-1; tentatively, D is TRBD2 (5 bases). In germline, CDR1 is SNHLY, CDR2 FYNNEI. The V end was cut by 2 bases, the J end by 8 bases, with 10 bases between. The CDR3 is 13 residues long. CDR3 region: CASSELAYDEQFF. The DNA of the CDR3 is TGTGCCAGCAGTGAACTAGCATACGATGAGCAGTTCTTC.

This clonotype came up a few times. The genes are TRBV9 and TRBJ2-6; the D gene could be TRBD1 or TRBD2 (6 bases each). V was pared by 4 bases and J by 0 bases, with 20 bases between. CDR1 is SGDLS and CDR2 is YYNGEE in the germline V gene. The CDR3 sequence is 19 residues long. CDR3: CASSPTPGGGVSGANVLTF. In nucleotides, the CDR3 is TGTGCCAGCAGCCCTACCCCTGGGGGCGGGGTCTCTGGGGCCAACGTCCTGACTTTC. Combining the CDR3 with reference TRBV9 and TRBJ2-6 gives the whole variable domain DSGVTQTPKHLITATGQRVTLRCSPRSGDLSVYWYQQSLDQGLQFLIQYYNGEERAKGNILERFSAQQFPDLHSELNLSSLELGDSALYFCASSPTPGGGVSGANVLTFGAGSRLTVL.

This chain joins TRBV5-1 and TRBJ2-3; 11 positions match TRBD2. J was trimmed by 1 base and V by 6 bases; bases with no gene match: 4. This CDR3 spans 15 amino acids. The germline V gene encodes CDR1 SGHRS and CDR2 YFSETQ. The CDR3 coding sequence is TGCGCCAGCATCCCGGGACTAGCGGGCACAGATACGCAGTATTTT. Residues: CASIPGLAGTDTQYF.

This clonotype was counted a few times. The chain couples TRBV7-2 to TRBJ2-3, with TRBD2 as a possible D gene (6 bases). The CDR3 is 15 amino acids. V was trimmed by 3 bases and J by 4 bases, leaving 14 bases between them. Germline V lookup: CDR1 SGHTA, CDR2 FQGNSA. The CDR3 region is CASSFPYSGSDTQYF. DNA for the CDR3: TGTGCCAGCAGCTTTCCGTATAGCGGTTCAGATACGCAGTATTTT.

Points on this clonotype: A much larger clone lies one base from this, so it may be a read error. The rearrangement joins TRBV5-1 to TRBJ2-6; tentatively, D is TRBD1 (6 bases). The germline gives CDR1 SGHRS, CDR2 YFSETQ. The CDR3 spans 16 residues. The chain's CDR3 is CTSSPLGGGGANVLTF. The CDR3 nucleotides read TGCACCAGCAGCCCCCTTGGGGGCGGTGGGGCCAACGTCCTGACTTTC.

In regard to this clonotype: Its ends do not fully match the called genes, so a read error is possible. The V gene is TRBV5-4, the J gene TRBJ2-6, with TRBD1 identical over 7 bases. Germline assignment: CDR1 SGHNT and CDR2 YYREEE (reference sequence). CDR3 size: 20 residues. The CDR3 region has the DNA TGTGCCAGCAGCTTAGGTACGGGACAGATCCTAAGCTCTGGGGTCAACGTCCTGACTTTC. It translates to CASSLGTGQILSSGVNVLTF.

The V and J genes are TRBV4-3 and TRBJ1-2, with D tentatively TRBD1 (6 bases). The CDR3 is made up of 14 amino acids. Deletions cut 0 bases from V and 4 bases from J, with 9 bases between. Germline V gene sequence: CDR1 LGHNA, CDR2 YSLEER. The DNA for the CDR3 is TGCGCCAGCAGCCAAGATGGGGGCAGCTATGGCTACACCTTC. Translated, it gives CASSQDGGSYGYTF.

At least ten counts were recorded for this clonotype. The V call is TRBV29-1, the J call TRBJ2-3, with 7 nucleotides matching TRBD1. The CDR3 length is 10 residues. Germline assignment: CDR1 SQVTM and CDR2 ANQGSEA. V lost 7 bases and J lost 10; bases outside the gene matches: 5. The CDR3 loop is CSGQQGSQYF. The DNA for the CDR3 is TGCAGCGGACAACAGGGGTCGCAGTATTTT.